The 32 T cell receptor beta chains below come from one sample, sequenced in a study of blood T cell repertoires in COVID-19. Some clones are missing from TCRdb's copy, which holds only in-frame ones; the method was immunoSEQ multiplex PCR. The sample yields about 220,000 clones, around 84% seen once. The sequenced sample was peripheral blood. Receptors were obtained from a man aged 50-60 years with active or convalescent COVID-19.

V is TRBV29-1 and J is TRBJ1-1; the match to TRBD1 covers 7 bases. The germline CDR1 and CDR2 sequences are SQVTM and ANQGSEA. The CDR3 runs 16 residues. J lost 2 bases, V lost 8 bases, and 17 bases had no gene match. CDR3 sequence: CSSTGTVPDTNTEAFF. In DNA, the CDR3 is TGCAGCTCAACAGGGACAGTCCCCGATACTAACACTGAAGCTTTCTTT.

The CDR3 DNA sequence: TGTGCCAGCAGTCTAACTAGCCCAGATACGCAGTATTTT. It translates to CASSLTSPDTQYF. J is TRBJ2-3 and V is TRBV28, with a weak D call TRBD2 (6 bases). Trimming took off 5 bases at V and 4 bases at J, with 10 bases between the two ends. The germline V gene has CDR1 MDHEN and CDR2 SYDVKM. The CDR3 is 13 residues long.

The chain employs TRBV9 and TRBJ2-4, with TRBD2 identical over 7 bases. The germline V gene encodes CDR1 SGDLS and CDR2 YYNGEE. CDR3 length: 15 amino acids. V lost 4 bases, J lost 8 bases, and 12 bases stayed unmatched. The CDR3 DNA follows: TGTGCCAGCAGCCCGCGACTCGGCGGGGGAGACATTCAGTACTTC. This gives the protein CASSPRLGGGDIQYF.

The V and J genes are TRBV7-3 and TRBJ2-1; 14 bases fit TRBD2. Looked up from germline, CDR1 is SGHTA and CDR2 is FQGTGA. This CDR3 has 16 residues. After removal of 0 bases from V and 7 bases from J, the junction contained 2 bases not matched to a gene. The CDR3 DNA reads as TGTGCCAGCAGCTTAACGAGGACTAGCGGGGGGAATGAGCAGTTCTTC. Its protein is CASSLTRTSGGNEQFF.

J is TRBJ2-3 and V is TRBV7-2; 14 nucleotides agree with TRBD2. V trimming: 5 bases; J trimming: 1 base; junction bases outside the gene matches: 8. CDR1 and CDR2 from the germline V gene are SGHTA and FQGNSA. CDR3 length: 18 amino acids. The CDR3 nucleotides read TGTGCCAGCAGCAAACGACTAGCGGGGGGGCCGGGCACAGATACGCAGTATTTT. Translated: CASSKRLAGGPGTDTQYF. The variable domain in full, with the rest retrieved from reference TRBV7-2 and TRBJ2-3, is GAGVSQSPSNKVTEKGKDVELRCDPISGHTALYWYRQSLGQGLEFLIYFQGNSAPDKSGLPSDRFSAERTGGSVSTLTIQRTQQEDSAVYLCASSKRLAGGPGTDTQYFGPGTRLTVL.

The chain combines TRBV15 with TRBJ2-1; 9 bases fit TRBD1. CDR1 is LNHNV, CDR2 YYDKDF, per germline (reference sequence). The CDR3 covers 21 residues. V lost 1 base and J lost 0; bases outside the gene matches: 16. In nucleotides, the CDR3 is TGTGCCACCAGCAGAGGAAGGACGTCACAGGGGGCTCAAAGCTCCTACAATGAGCAGTTCTTC. Translation: CATSRGRTSQGAQSSYNEQFF.

The chain combines TRBV6-4 with TRBJ2-7; 11 nucleotides match TRBD1. CDR3 length: 15 amino acids. The V and J ends lost 2 bases and 6 bases, in that order; junction bases with no gene match: 6. Germline V gene sequence: CDR1 MRHNA, CDR2 SNTAGT. CDR3: CASSDRDRGVFEQYF. CDR3 nucleotides: TGTGCCAGCAGTGACCGGGACAGGGGGGTGTTCGAGCAGTACTTC.

This chain uses TRBV6-5 with TRBJ2-1, with 7 positions matching TRBD2. Trimming at V came to 6 bases and at J to 8 bases, leaving 7 bases not matched to a gene. This CDR3 contains 13 residues. Per germline, CDR1 MNHEY and CDR2 SVGAGI. CDR3 in amino acids: CASSRGLVYEQFF. The CDR3 nucleotides read TGTGCCAGCAGCCGCGGACTAGTTTATGAGCAGTTCTTC.

The J gene is TRBJ1-1, the V gene TRBV10-1; possible D gene TRBD1, 6 bases. The CDR3 runs to 11 residues. Germline values: CDR1 WNHNN, CDR2 SYGVQD (reference sequence). V was shortened by 9 bases and J by 1 base, with 6 bases between the two germline ends. The CDR3 sequence is CARGQNTEAFF. The CDR3 nucleotides read TGCGCCAGGGGACAGAACACTGAAGCTTTCTTT.

The gene calls are TRBV5-1 and TRBJ1-4; D is perhaps TRBD1 (6 bases). CDR3 length: 15 amino acids. The V and J ends lost 1 base and 2 bases respectively, with 9 bases between them. From germline, CDR1 is SGHRS and CDR2 YFSETQ. The CDR3 DNA reads TGCGCCAGCAGCTTGTTTAGGGGGACTAATGAAAAACTGTTTTTT. Amino acid sequence: CASSLFRGTNEKLFF.

This clone was picked up one time. The chain joins TRBV3-1 (or the pseudogene TRBV3-2) to TRBJ1-3; TRBD1 aligns across 12 bases. The CDR3 has 16 residues. Germline V gene sequence: CDR1 LGHDT, CDR2 YNNKEL (reference sequence). V lost 4 bases to trimming and J lost 8 bases; unmatched junction nucleotides: 9. The CDR3 bases are TGTGCCAGCAGCCCCTCACCGGGACAGGGGGCCCACACCATATATTTT. It translates to CASSPSPGQGAHTIYF.

The CDR3 loop reads CASSLATGGNQPQHF. In DNA, the CDR3 is TGTGCCAGCAGCTTGGCGACAGGGGGCAATCAGCCCCAGCATTTT. The rearrangement joins TRBV5-6 to TRBJ1-5; 8 bases fit TRBD1. Per the germline V gene, CDR1 is SGHDT and CDR2 is YYEEEE. The CDR3 sequence is 15 residues long. With 0 bases clipped from V and 2 bases from J, the junction kept 1 base outside the gene matches.

There are a few counts of this clone. The genes are TRBV5-8 and TRBJ2-2; no reliable D call. The CDR3 has 12 amino acids. Trimming removed 0 bases from V and 6 bases from J, with 3 bases in between. CDR1 and CDR2 from the germline V gene are SGHTS and YDEGEE. Written as DNA, the CDR3 is TGTGCCAGCAGCTTGGGGCCCGGGGAGCTGTTTTTT. Translation gives CASSLGPGELFF.

The sample holds a few counts of this clone. The gene calls are TRBV19 and TRBJ1-4; 9 positions match TRBD1. V was clipped by 5 bases and J by 8 bases; unmatched bases: 9. The germline V gene has CDR1 LNHDA and CDR2 SQIVND (reference sequence). This CDR3 has 15 residues. CDR3 coding DNA: TGTGCCAGTAGTCCATCGGACAGGGGTTACGAAAAACTGTTTTTT. Translated: CASSPSDRGYEKLFF.

The chain employs TRBV6-2 or TRBV6-3 and TRBJ2-1, with 7 bases aligning to TRBD1. The J segment lost 7 bases and the V segment lost 5 bases, leaving 5 bases of the junction unmatched. This CDR3 is 13 amino acids long. Looked up from germline, CDR1 is MNHEY and CDR2 is SVGEGT. The DNA for the CDR3 is TGTGCCAGCAGTCTTAACAGGGGTAATGAGCAGTTCTTC. Translation: CASSLNRGNEQFF.

V is TRBV29-1 and J is TRBJ2-7; D remains unclear. CDR1 SQVTM and CDR2 ANQGSEA come from the germline V gene. Between the trimmed V and J ends, which lost 3 bases and 7 bases, there was a span of 13 bases. The CDR3 covers 12 residues. In DNA, the CDR3 is TGCAGCGTTGATGGCGGCCCCGGGGAGCAGTACTTC. Amino acids: CSVDGGPGEQYF.

The chain has TRBV18 and TRBJ2-2; 9 bases are shared with TRBD2. The germline gives CDR1 KGHSH, CDR2 LQKENI. Trimming cost V 8 bases and J 0 bases; bases outside gene matches: 4. The CDR3 has 15 amino acids. CDR3 loop: CASLPSGANTGELFF. For the CDR3, the DNA is TGTGCCAGCCTCCCTAGCGGGGCGAACACCGGGGAGCTGTTTTTT.

The rearrangement links TRBV5-6 to TRBJ2-4, with TRBD2 identical over 9 bases. The J segment lost 2 bases and the V segment lost 0 bases, leaving 9 bases of the junction unmatched. From germline, CDR1 is SGHDT and CDR2 YYEEEE. The CDR3 is 18 amino acids. The CDR3 reads CASSLGGRAENPKNIQYF. In DNA form, the CDR3 reads TGTGCCAGCAGCTTGGGCGGGAGGGCCGAGAACCCCAAAAACATTCAGTACTTC.

In its sample, this clone was seen once. This chain uses TRBV28 with TRBJ1-2; D is possibly TRBD1 (6 bases). Deletions cut 5 bases from V and 4 bases from J, with 14 bases between. The CDR3 has 14 residues. Germline V gene data show CDR1 as MDHEN and CDR2 as SYDVKM. CDR3: CASSPVQGTYGYTF. Written as DNA, the CDR3 is TGTGCCAGCAGTCCCGTTCAGGGGACCTATGGCTACACCTTC.

The V call is TRBV3-1 (or the pseudogene TRBV3-2), the J call TRBJ2-3; 9 positions agree with TRBD2. The CDR3 sequence is 15 residues long. Germline CDR1 LGHDT, CDR2 YNNKEL (reference sequence). Trimming cost V 8 bases and J 0 bases; bases outside gene matches: 6. The CDR3 DNA sequence: TGTGCCAGCGCGCAGCGGGGGGTGAGCACAGATACGCAGTATTTT. This gives the protein CASAQRGVSTDTQYF.

The chain carries TRBV9 and TRBJ2-5, with TRBD1 matching over 10 bases. Unmatched junction bases numbered 8, after V lost 4 bases and J lost 5 bases. The germline V gene encodes CDR1 SGDLS and CDR2 YYNGEE. The CDR3 loop spans 15 amino acids. CDR3 nucleotides: TGTGCCAGCAGCCCCCGACAGGGGGCGTGGGAGACCCAGTACTTC. This codes for CASSPRQGAWETQYF. Based on the CDR3 plus reference TRBV9 and TRBJ2-5, the full variable domain is DSGVTQTPKHLITATGQRVTLRCSPRSGDLSVYWYQQSLDQGLQFLIQYYNGEERAKGNILERFSAQQFPDLHSELNLSSLELGDSALYFCASSPRQGAWETQYFGPGTRLLVL.

The chain has TRBV7-3 and TRBJ1-1; 8 bases match TRBD1. The CDR3 has 13 residues. Germline-derived CDR1 and CDR2 are SGHTA and FQGTGA. V was pared by 4 bases and J by 11 bases, with 9 bases of the junction left unmatched. The chain's CDR3 is CASSSGTGLEAFF. The DNA of the CDR3 is TGTGCCAGCAGCTCAGGGACAGGTCTTGAGGCTTTCTTT. Based on the CDR3 plus reference TRBV7-3 and TRBJ1-1, the full variable domain is GAGVSQTPSNKVTEKGKYVELRCDPISGHTALYWYRQSLGQGPEFLIYFQGTGAADDSGLPNDRFFAVRPEGSVSTLKIQRTERGDSAVYLCASSSGTGLEAFFGQGTRLTVV.

This rearrangement joins TRBV5-1 to TRBJ2-7, with 9 bases matching TRBD2. Trimming took 2 bases from V and 3 from J; bases not matched to a gene: 12. The germline gives CDR1 SGHRS, CDR2 YFSETQ. This CDR3 is built from 17 residues. The CDR3 nucleotides are TGCGCCAGCAGCTTCGCTCCCACGGCGGGGGGGCTCTACGAGCAGTACGTC. Residues: CASSFAPTAGGLYEQYV.

This rearrangement joins TRBV5-1 to TRBJ1-1, with D possibly matching TRBD1 (6 bases). Trimming took off 4 bases at V and 0 bases at J, with 13 bases between the two ends. The CDR3 runs to 15 residues. The germline V gene has CDR1 SGHRS and CDR2 YFSETQ. Written as DNA, the CDR3 is TGCGCCAGCAGCCCATGGACAGCAATGAACACTGAAGCTTTCTTT. Its translation is CASSPWTAMNTEAFF.

J is TRBJ1-1 and V is TRBV7-9; a possible D gene is TRBD1 (6 bases). The germline V gene encodes CDR1 SEHNR and CDR2 FQNEAQ (reference sequence). Trimming removed 5 bases at V and 4 bases at J, with 17 bases between. This CDR3 spans 15 amino acids. CDR3 sequence: CASSPGTTQATEAFF. CDR3 nucleotide sequence: TGTGCCAGCAGCCCCGGGACAACTCAGGCCACTGAAGCTTTCTTT.

The chain is built from TRBV6-2 or TRBV6-3 and TRBJ2-7; TRBD2 aligns across 10 bases. From germline, CDR1 is MNHEY and CDR2 SVGEGT. This CDR3 contains 14 residues. Unmatched junction bases numbered 4, after V lost 4 bases and J lost 4 bases. This CDR3 reads CASSSGLAYYEQYF. CDR3 sequence (DNA): TGTGCCAGCAGTTCGGGACTAGCGTATTACGAGCAGTACTTC.

Only a few counts were recorded for this clone. The chain is built from TRBV10-3 and TRBJ1-2; 10 bases are shared with TRBD1. Germline CDR1 ENHRY, CDR2 SYGVKD. J gave up 0 bases and V 5 bases, and 3 bases lay outside the gene matches. The CDR3 runs to 15 residues. The chain's CDR3 is CAISRDRGTNYGYTF. Written as DNA, the CDR3 is TGTGCCATCAGTAGGGACAGGGGAACTAACTATGGCTACACCTTC.

Notes on this clone: Distinct nucleotide sequences in the sample also encode this CDR3. The chain has TRBV19 and TRBJ2-1, with D tentatively TRBD2 (5 bases). Trimming shortened V by 5 bases and J by 3 bases, and 8 bases separated the two germline ends. CDR1 and CDR2 from the germline V gene are LNHDA and SQIVND (reference sequence). CDR3 length equals 13 residues. The CDR3 DNA follows: TGTGCCAGTAGTTTGGCGGGCTACAATGAGCAGTTCTTC. It yields the protein CASSLAGYNEQFF.

The rearrangement links TRBV4-1 to TRBJ1-2; D gene unclear. V was pared by 4 bases and J by 8 bases, with 11 bases between. Germline values: CDR1 MGHRA, CDR2 YSYEKL. This CDR3 region has 12 residues. The CDR3, as DNA: TGCGCCAGCAGCCCAAGGACGGGGGGCTACACCTTC. This sequence encodes CASSPRTGGYTF.

The chain couples TRBV28 to TRBJ2-1, with 7 bases fitting TRBD1. The CDR3 spans 13 residues. Losses at the gene ends were 6 bases for V and 6 bases for J; bases not matched to a gene: 5. Per germline, CDR1 MDHEN and CDR2 SYDVKM. The CDR3, as DNA: TGTGCCAGCAGCCCTGGGACAGTCAATGAGCAGTTCTTC. It translates to CASSPGTVNEQFF.

The CDR3 bases are TGTGCCAGCAGCTCTGCCCCGGGACTAGTCTACGAGCAGTACTTC. Residues: CASSSAPGLVYEQYF. This rearrangement joins TRBV5-4 to TRBJ2-7, with 8 positions matching TRBD2. V gave up 3 bases and J gave up 3 bases; unmatched junction bases: 8. CDR1 is SGHNT, CDR2 YYREEE, per germline (reference sequence). The CDR3 has 15 residues.

The chain couples TRBV11-2 to TRBJ1-2; no clear D gene. Per germline, CDR1 SGHAT and CDR2 FQNNGV. Trimming removed 2 bases at V and 2 bases at J, with 12 bases between. The CDR3 spans 15 residues. The CDR3 reads CASSLLRGWNYGYTF. The CDR3 nucleotides read TGTGCCAGCAGCTTATTACGTGGCTGGAACTATGGCTACACCTTC.